Below, one T cell receptor (beta chain) is given with its context. These data are taken from a study of blood T cell repertoires in COVID-19. TCRdb's table, derived via immunoSEQ multiplex PCR, lists solely in-frame clones and lacks some. The sample shows about 190,000 clones, around four fifths of them seen only once. The CDR3 is made up of 13 amino acids. V lost 5 bases to trimming and J lost 6 bases, with 10 bases between them. The V gene's germline CDR1 is SGHNT and CDR2 YENEEA. The origin of this receptor is a woman in her thirties or forties with acute or convalescent COVID-19. Sequenced input: peripheral blood. The chain is built from TRBV11-3 and TRBJ2-2; D may be TRBD1 (6 bases). CDR3 nucleotides: TGTGCCAGCAGCAATCCAGGGGCCGGGGAGCTGTTTTTT. Translation: CASSNPGAGELFF.